These 20 T cell receptor beta chains share one sample of origin, sequenced in a study of cytomegalovirus exposure and HLA in healthy donors. Primers for the PCR totalled 60 Vbeta and 13 Jbeta. Sequenced by immunoSEQ multiplex PCR; TCRdb stores in-frame clones only, minus some. The data show around 100,000 clones, with about 76% seen just once and 4% to 5.5% held by the top ten. Sequencing was done on a sample of PBMCs. All receptors derive from a man under 40 in good health and CMV-seropositive.

The gene calls are TRBV4-1 and TRBJ2-1; TRBD1 aligns across 7 bases. The CDR3 consists of 17 residues. Germline CDR1 is MGHRA and CDR2 is YSYEKL. The V and J ends lost 2 bases and 4 bases, in that order; junction bases with no gene match: 11. CDR3 nucleotides: TGCGCCAGCAGCCAACTTGTAGACAGGGTTGGATACAATGAGCAGTTCTTC. Translated, it gives CASSQLVDRVGYNEQFF.

This sequence joins TRBV4-1 and TRBJ1-2, with TRBD1 as a possible D gene (5 bases). Germline V gives CDR1 MGHRA, CDR2 YSYEKL. The germline V and J ends were trimmed by 1 base and 8 bases, with 14 bases remaining between them. The CDR3 runs 14 residues. The CDR3 nucleotides read TGCGCCAGCAGCCAAGGTTGGGCAGGGCAAGGCTACACCTTC. It is translated as CASSQGWAGQGYTF.

The chain combines TRBV7-9 with TRBJ2-7; 9 nucleotides match TRBD1. Germline V gene sequence: CDR1 SEHNR, CDR2 FQNEAQ (reference sequence). The CDR3 sequence is 15 residues long. With V trimmed by 5 bases and J by 7 bases, 12 bases remained unmatched. CDR3 protein: CASSDIDGTGREQYF. CDR3 sequence (DNA): TGTGCCAGCAGCGATATAGATGGGACAGGGCGGGAGCAGTACTTC.

In this sample, this clone turned up a few times. The chain carries TRBV5-1 and TRBJ1-1; D gene unclear. Germline CDR1 SGHRS, CDR2 YFSETQ. Trimming took off 1 base at V and 3 bases at J, with 13 bases between the two ends. CDR3 length: 15 amino acids. The CDR3 sequence: CASSLLSPRDTEAFF. The CDR3 DNA follows: TGCGCCAGCAGCTTGCTATCTCCACGTGACACTGAAGCTTTCTTT.

V usage is TRBV27 and J usage is TRBJ1-1; maybe TRBD1 (6 bases). The CDR3 totals 13 residues. Germline CDR1 and CDR2: MNHEY and SMNVEV (reference sequence). With 5 bases removed from V and 3 bases from J, the gap between germline ends came to 10 bases. The CDR3 coding sequence is TGTGCCAGCAGTCACCGGACAGACACTGAAGCTTTCTTT. Translated: CASSHRTDTEAFF.

The gene calls are TRBV19 and TRBJ2-7, with 9 bases fitting TRBD1. V dropped 4 bases and J dropped 7; count of bases not matched to a gene: 11. The germline V gene encodes CDR1 LNHDA and CDR2 SQIVND (reference sequence). The CDR3 is 15 amino acids. CDR3 DNA sequence: TGTGCCAGTAGTACCACCGGACAGGGGTCCCTGGAGCAGTACTTC. Its translation is CASSTTGQGSLEQYF.

J is TRBJ2-3 and V is TRBV29-1; 9 nucleotides line up with TRBD2. This CDR3 is built from 14 residues. V dropped 5 bases and J dropped 6; count of bases not matched to a gene: 9. CDR1 is SQVTM, CDR2 ANQGSEA, per germline. The CDR3 sequence: CSVLAGGRWDTQYF. Here the CDR3 DNA reads TGCAGCGTTCTGGCGGGGGGGCGGTGGGATACGCAGTATTTT.

A remark on this clone: Sequence at one end of the junction differs from germline and may be a read error. The V and J genes are TRBV7-2 and TRBJ1-2, with D tentatively TRBD1 (5 bases). CDR3 length: 16 residues. Germline V gives CDR1 SGHTA, CDR2 FQGNSA. The CDR3 DNA reads TGTGCCAGCAGCTTAGAAGCCCGGGGACTTGCGAATGGCTACCCCTTC. It translates to CASSLEARGLANGYPF.

This clone was seen only once. The chain couples TRBV6-1 to TRBJ2-5; 14 nucleotides agree with TRBD2. Germline V CDR1 and CDR2: MNHNS, SASEGT. V was pared by 6 bases and J by 5 bases, with 5 bases of the junction left unmatched. The CDR3 is 15 amino acids. The CDR3 nucleotides read TGTGCCAGCAGGGCGGGGACTAGCGGGGGCGAGACCCAGTACTTC. Its translation is CASRAGTSGGETQYF.

Comments on this clone: The junction shows a germline mismatch at one end, possibly a read error. The rearrangement uses TRBV7-9 and TRBJ1-1, with TRBD1 matching 11 bases. The CDR3 length is 15 residues. The germline V gene encodes CDR1 SEHNR and CDR2 FQNEAQ (reference sequence). The CDR3: CSSSLGTGGNTEAFF. The DNA of the CDR3 is TGTTCCAGCAGCTTGGGGACAGGGGGGAACACTGAAGCTTTCTTT.

The chain carries TRBV18 and TRBJ2-7; the match to TRBD1 covers 11 bases. Looked up from germline, CDR1 is KGHSH and CDR2 is LQKENI. CDR3 length: 16 amino acids. V was clipped by 6 bases and J by 3 bases; unmatched bases: 10. CDR3 coding DNA: TGTGCCAGCTCTCCAGTGGACGGGACAGGGGGCTACGAGCAGTACTTC. Translated: CASSPVDGTGGYEQYF.

CDR3 sequence: CSVSSGGAVKTQYF. The CDR3 DNA reads as TGCAGCGTTTCTAGCGGGGGGGCCGTGAAGACCCAGTACTTC. The chain employs TRBV29-1 and TRBJ2-5; the match to TRBD2 covers 12 bases. V was pared by 5 bases and J by 6 bases, with 7 bases of the junction left unmatched. Germline V CDR1 and CDR2: SQVTM, ANQGSEA. The CDR3 totals 14 residues.

The rearrangement uses TRBV2 and TRBJ1-3; D ambiguous. The germline gives CDR1 SNHLY, CDR2 FYNNEI. The CDR3 runs to 13 residues. V was cut by 5 bases and J by 7 bases, with 12 bases left in between. DNA of the CDR3: TGTGCCAGCAGTATTGAACCTCGGAACACCATATATTTT. This gives the protein CASSIEPRNTIYF. The full variable domain, with the rest looked up from reference TRBV2 and TRBJ1-3, is EPEVTQTPSHQVTQMGQEVILRCVPISNHLYFYWYRQILGQKVEFLVSFYNNEISEKSEIFDDQFSVERPDGSNFTLKIRSTKLEDSAMYFCASSIEPRNTIYFGEGSWLTVV.

The chain uses TRBV19 and TRBJ2-7, with D tentatively TRBD2 (5 bases). The CDR3 is 15 amino acids. Trimming left V 4 bases short and J 2 bases short, with 15 bases between. Germline V gene sequence: CDR1 LNHDA, CDR2 SQIVND (reference sequence). The CDR3, as DNA: TGTGCCAGTAGTACACGAGGGCTGAGACCCTACGAGCAGTACTTC. Protein sequence: CASSTRGLRPYEQYF.

The CDR3 DNA reads TGTGCCAGCAGTGATTCTGGCCCCTACGAGCAGTACTTC. Encoded protein: CASSDSGPYEQYF. The J gene is TRBJ2-7, the V gene TRBV2; the D is unclear. Germline V lookup: CDR1 SNHLY, CDR2 FYNNEI. Trimming took off 3 bases at V and 2 bases at J, with 8 bases between the two ends. The CDR3 extends over 13 amino acids.

This clone came up a few times. The rearrangement joins TRBV2 to TRBJ2-7, with TRBD2 as a possible D gene (8 bases). The CDR3 consists of 16 residues. V lost 5 bases to trimming and J lost 5 bases, with 22 bases between them. Germline V lookup: CDR1 SNHLY, CDR2 FYNNEI. The CDR3: CASSWGRQGSGDEQYF. CDR3 DNA sequence: TGTGCCAGCAGTTGGGGGCGACAGGGTAGCGGGGACGAGCAGTACTTC.

V is TRBV27 and J is TRBJ2-6, with a possible D match to TRBD1 (5 bases). The V gene lost 5 bases and the J gene lost 3 bases, with 11 bases spanning the gap. In germline, CDR1 is MNHEY, CDR2 SMNVEV (reference sequence). The length of the CDR3 is 15 residues. The CDR3 here is CASSVQGGGANVLTF. CDR3 sequence (DNA): TGTGCCAGCAGTGTTCAGGGTGGTGGGGCCAACGTCCTGACTTTC.

This chain uses TRBV11-3 with TRBJ1-1; D is possibly TRBD1 (6 bases). This CDR3 spans 14 amino acids. Germline-derived CDR1 and CDR2 are SGHNT and YENEEA. V lost 1 base and J 4 bases, leaving 10 bases between the germline ends. For the CDR3, the DNA is TGTGCCAGCAGCTTAGGCTCAGGGGCCACTGAAGCTTTCTTT. Amino acid sequence: CASSLGSGATEAFF.

The chain recombines TRBV15 with TRBJ2-3; 14 bases match TRBD2. Trimming took 3 bases from V and 4 from J; bases not matched to a gene: 3. Germline V lookup: CDR1 LNHNV, CDR2 YYDKDF (reference sequence). The CDR3 contains 16 residues. The CDR3 sequence: CATSSGLAGGADTQYF. CDR3 in DNA: TGTGCCACCAGCAGCGGACTAGCGGGGGGCGCAGATACGCAGTATTTT.

This chain connects TRBV30 to TRBJ1-2; TRBD1 aligns across 7 bases. With 5 bases clipped from V and 5 bases from J, the junction kept 8 bases outside the gene matches. The germline CDR1 and CDR2 sequences are GTSNPN and SVGIG (reference sequence). This CDR3 is built from 13 residues. This CDR3 is CAWVEGARYGYTF. In nucleotides, the CDR3 is TGTGCCTGGGTCGAGGGGGCCAGGTATGGCTACACCTTC. The full variable domain, its missing parts supplied by reference TRBV30 and TRBJ1-2, is SQTIHQWPATLVQPVGSPLSLECTVEGTSNPNLYWYRQAAGRGLQLLFYSVGIGQISSEVPQNLSASRPQDRQFILSSKKLLLSDSGFYLCAWVEGARYGYTFGSGTRLTVV.